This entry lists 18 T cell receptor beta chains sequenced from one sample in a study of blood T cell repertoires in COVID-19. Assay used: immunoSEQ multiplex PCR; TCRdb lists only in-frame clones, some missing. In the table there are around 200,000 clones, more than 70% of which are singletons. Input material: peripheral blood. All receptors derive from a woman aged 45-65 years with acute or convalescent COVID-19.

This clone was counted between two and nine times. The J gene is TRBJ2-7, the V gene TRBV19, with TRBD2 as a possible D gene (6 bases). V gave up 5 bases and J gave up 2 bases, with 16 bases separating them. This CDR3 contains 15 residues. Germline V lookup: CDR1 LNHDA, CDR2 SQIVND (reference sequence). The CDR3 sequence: CASSLGGSGTYEQYF. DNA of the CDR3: TGTGCCAGTAGTTTAGGAGGTAGCGGAACCTACGAGCAGTACTTC.

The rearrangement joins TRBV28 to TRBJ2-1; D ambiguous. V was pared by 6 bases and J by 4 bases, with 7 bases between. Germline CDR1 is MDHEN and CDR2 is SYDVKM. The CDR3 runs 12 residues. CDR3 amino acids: CASSPVYNEQFF. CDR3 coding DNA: TGTGCCAGCAGCCCAGTGTACAATGAGCAGTTCTTC.

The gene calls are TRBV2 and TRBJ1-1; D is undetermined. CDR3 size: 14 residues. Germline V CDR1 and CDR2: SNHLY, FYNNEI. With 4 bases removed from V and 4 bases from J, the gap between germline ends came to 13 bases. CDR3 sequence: CASSGQVASTEAFF. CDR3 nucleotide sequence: TGTGCCAGCAGTGGGCAGGTCGCGTCCACTGAAGCTTTCTTT. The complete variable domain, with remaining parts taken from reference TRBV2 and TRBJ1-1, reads EPEVTQTPSHQVTQMGQEVILRCVPISNHLYFYWYRQILGQKVEFLVSFYNNEISEKSEIFDDQFSVERPDGSNFTLKIRSTKLEDSAMYFCASSGQVASTEAFFGQGTRLTVV.

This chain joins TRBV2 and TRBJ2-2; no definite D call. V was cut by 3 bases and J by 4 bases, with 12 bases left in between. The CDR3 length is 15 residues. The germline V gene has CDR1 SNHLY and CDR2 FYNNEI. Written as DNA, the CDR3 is TGTGCCAGCAGTGAGGGCACAACGAGCACCGGGGAGCTGTTTTTT. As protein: CASSEGTTSTGELFF.

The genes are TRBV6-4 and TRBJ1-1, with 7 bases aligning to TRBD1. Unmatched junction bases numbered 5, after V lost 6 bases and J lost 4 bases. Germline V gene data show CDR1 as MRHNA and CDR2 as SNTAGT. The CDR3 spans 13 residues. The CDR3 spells CASRAGGLTEAFF. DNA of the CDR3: TGTGCCAGCAGGGCAGGGGGGCTCACTGAAGCTTTCTTT.

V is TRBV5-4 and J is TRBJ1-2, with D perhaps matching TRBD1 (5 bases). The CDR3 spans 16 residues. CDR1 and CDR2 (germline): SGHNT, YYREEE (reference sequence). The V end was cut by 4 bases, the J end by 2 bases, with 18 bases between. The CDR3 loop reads CASSGGGALINYGYTF. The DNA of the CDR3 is TGTGCCAGCAGCGGGGGGGGAGCGCTGATCAACTATGGCTACACCTTC. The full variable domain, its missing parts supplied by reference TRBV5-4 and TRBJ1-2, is ETGVTQSPTHLIKTRGQQVTLRCSSQSGHNTVSWYQQALGQGPQFIFQYYREEENGRGNFPPRFSGLQFPNYSSELNVNALELDDSALYLCASSGGGALINYGYTFGSGTRLTVV.

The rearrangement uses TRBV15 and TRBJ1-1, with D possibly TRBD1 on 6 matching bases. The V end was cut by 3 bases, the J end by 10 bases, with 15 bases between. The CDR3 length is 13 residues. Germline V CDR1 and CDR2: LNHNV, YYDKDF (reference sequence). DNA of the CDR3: TGTGCCACCAGCAGGTACAGGGACGCGGGAGCTTTCTTT. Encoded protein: CATSRYRDAGAFF.

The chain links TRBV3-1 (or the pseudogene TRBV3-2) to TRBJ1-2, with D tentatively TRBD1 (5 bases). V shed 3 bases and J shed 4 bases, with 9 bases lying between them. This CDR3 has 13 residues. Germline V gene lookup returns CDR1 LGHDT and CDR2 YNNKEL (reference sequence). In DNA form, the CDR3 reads TGTGCCAGCAGCCAGGGGGGACTCTATGGCTACACCTTC. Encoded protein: CASSQGGLYGYTF.

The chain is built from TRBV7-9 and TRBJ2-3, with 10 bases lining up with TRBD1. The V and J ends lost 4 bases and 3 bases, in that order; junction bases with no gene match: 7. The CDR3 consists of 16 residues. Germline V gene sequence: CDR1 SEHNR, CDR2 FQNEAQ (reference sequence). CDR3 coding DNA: TGTGCCAGCAGCTCTCCGGGACAGGGGAGTACAGATACGCAGTATTTT. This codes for CASSSPGQGSTDTQYF.

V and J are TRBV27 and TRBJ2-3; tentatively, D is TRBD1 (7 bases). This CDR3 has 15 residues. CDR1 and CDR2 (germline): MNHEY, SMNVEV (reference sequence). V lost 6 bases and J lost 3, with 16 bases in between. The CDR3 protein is CASSVGGTATDTQYF. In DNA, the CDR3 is TGTGCCAGCAGCGTAGGAGGGACAGCAACAGATACGCAGTATTTT.

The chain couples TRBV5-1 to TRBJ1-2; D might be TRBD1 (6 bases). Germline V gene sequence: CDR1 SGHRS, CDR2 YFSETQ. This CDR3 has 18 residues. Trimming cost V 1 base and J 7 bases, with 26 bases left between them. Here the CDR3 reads CASSLSSLMQGTGGGYTF. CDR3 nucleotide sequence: TGCGCCAGCAGCTTGTCCTCACTTATGCAGGGGACCGGAGGTGGCTACACCTTC.

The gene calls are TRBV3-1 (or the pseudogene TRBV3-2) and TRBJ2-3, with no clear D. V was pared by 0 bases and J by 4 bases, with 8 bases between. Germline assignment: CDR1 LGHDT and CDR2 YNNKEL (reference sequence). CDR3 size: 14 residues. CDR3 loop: CASSQDHQADTQYF. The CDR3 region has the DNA TGTGCCAGCAGCCAAGATCACCAGGCAGATACGCAGTATTTT.

CDR3 amino acids: CASSQGQQETQYF. The CDR3 region has the DNA TGTGCCAGCTCACAGGGACAGCAAGAGACCCAGTACTTC. This chain joins TRBV18 and TRBJ2-5, with 7 bases aligning to TRBD1. Germline CDR1 and CDR2: KGHSH and LQKENI. Trimming removed 4 bases from V and 2 bases from J; junction bases left unmatched: 1. The CDR3 is 13 amino acids.

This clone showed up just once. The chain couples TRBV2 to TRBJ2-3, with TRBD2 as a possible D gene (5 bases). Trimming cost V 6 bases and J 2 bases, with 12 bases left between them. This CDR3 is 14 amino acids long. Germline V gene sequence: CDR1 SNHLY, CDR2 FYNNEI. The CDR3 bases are TGTGCCAGCAGCCCGTCGCGGGCCACAGATACGCAGTATTTT. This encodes CASSPSRATDTQYF.

CDR3 protein: CASTKTGSSYNEQFF. The CDR3 DNA is TGTGCCAGCACCAAGACAGGCAGCTCCTACAATGAGCAGTTCTTC. The chain recombines TRBV28 with TRBJ2-1, with a possible D match to TRBD1 (6 bases). This CDR3 contains 15 residues. Trimming cost V 7 bases and J 0 bases, with 13 bases left between them. Germline values: CDR1 MDHEN, CDR2 SYDVKM.

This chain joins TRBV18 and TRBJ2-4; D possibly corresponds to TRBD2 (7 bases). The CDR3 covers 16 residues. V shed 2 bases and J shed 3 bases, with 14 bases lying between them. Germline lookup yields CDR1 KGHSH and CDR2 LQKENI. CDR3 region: CASSPGRGAGKNIQYF. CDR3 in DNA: TGTGCCAGCTCACCAGGTCGGGGGGCCGGCAAAAACATTCAGTACTTC.

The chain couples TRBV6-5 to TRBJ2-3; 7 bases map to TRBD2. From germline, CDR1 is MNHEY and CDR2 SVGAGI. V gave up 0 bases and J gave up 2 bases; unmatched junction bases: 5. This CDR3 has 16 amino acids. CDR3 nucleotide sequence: TGTGCCAGCAGTTACTCGGAGCGGGAATCCACAGATACGCAGTATTTT. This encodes CASSYSERESTDTQYF.

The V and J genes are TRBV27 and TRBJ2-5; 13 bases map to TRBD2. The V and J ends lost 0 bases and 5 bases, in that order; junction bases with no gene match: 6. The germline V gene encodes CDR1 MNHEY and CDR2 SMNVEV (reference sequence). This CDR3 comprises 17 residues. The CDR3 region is CASSLSGLAGVGETQYF. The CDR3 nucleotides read TGTGCCAGCAGTTTATCAGGACTAGCGGGAGTTGGTGAGACCCAGTACTTC.